One and the same sample provided the 30 T cell receptor beta chains below, sequenced in a study of OX40 agonist ivuxolimab in advanced cancers. TCRdb keeps only in-frame clones here, not all; method: immunoSEQ multiplex PCR. The sample includes some 100,000 clones, around 86% of them seen just once. Sample: CD4+ or CD8+ T cells sorted from blood, taken in a trial of the OX40 agonist ivuxolimab. The receptors stem from an adult with an advanced solid tumor such as melanoma, head and neck, liver or kidney cancer.

The chain is built from TRBV6-1 and TRBJ1-1; the D gene is possibly TRBD1 (6 bases). This CDR3 has 15 residues. The germline gives CDR1 MNHNS, CDR2 SASEGT. V was shortened by 4 bases and J by 0 bases, with 12 bases between the two germline ends. In DNA, the CDR3 is TGTGCCAGCAGTGTTGAAACAGGGCTGAACACTGAAGCTTTCTTT. Amino acids: CASSVETGLNTEAFF.

This clone was detected once. The chain employs TRBV5-1 and TRBJ2-7, with D perhaps given as TRBD1 or TRBD2 (5 bases each). The CDR3 sequence is 15 residues long. Germline assignment: CDR1 SGHRS and CDR2 YFSETQ. Trimming stripped 3 bases from V and 2 bases from J, with 15 bases between. The CDR3 DNA sequence: TGCGCCAGCAGCTACCTGGGTGGGACCACCTACGAGCAGTACTTC. Translating gives CASSYLGGTTYEQYF.

The V and J genes are TRBV5-4 and TRBJ2-3; TRBD2 matches at 8 bases. Germline V gene sequence: CDR1 SGHNT, CDR2 YYREEE (reference sequence). The V gene end was trimmed by 0 bases and the J gene end by 4 bases; junction bases not matched to a gene: 7. The CDR3 runs to 16 residues. The CDR3 bases are TGTGCCAGCAGCTTGGGAAGCGGGAGATTCTCAGATACGCAGTATTTT. It encodes CASSLGSGRFSDTQYF.

The rearrangement joins TRBV19 to TRBJ2-5; TRBD2 might be the D (5 bases). The V gene's germline CDR1 is LNHDA and CDR2 SQIVND (reference sequence). Trimming removed 6 bases at V and 1 base at J, with 15 bases between. This CDR3 contains 15 residues. This CDR3 is CASRFRTGGQETQYF. CDR3 DNA sequence: TGTGCCAGTAGGTTTAGGACTGGCGGCCAAGAGACCCAGTACTTC.

This clone was seen a handful of times. The CDR3 loop is CASTHSGAENTEAFF. Written as DNA, the CDR3 is TGTGCCAGCACCCACTCGGGTGCGGAGAACACTGAAGCTTTCTTT. V gene TRBV11-3 combines with J gene TRBJ1-1; D unclear. CDR3 length: 15 residues. Germline CDR1 and CDR2: SGHNT and YENEEA. Trimming took off 7 bases at V and 1 base at J, with 16 bases between the two ends.

The chain recombines TRBV6-1 with TRBJ2-7, with 7 bases that match TRBD2. V dropped 2 bases and J dropped 4; count of bases not matched to a gene: 5. The CDR3 length is 14 residues. Germline V lookup: CDR1 MNHNS, CDR2 SASEGT. The CDR3 DNA follows: TGTGCCAGCAGTGAACGCCAGGGAGGGTACGAGCAGTACTTC. The encoded protein is CASSERQGGYEQYF.

This rearrangement joins TRBV5-1 to TRBJ2-7; 9 bases fit TRBD2. The CDR3 sequence is 16 residues long. Looked up from germline, CDR1 is SGHRS and CDR2 is YFSETQ. Trimming cost V 4 bases and J 2 bases; bases outside gene matches: 10. The CDR3 DNA reads as TGCGCCAGCAGCCTTAGCGGGGGTGGAGATCCCTACGAGCAGTACTTC. Protein sequence: CASSLSGGGDPYEQYF.

The V and J genes are TRBV28 and TRBJ2-7; 8 nucleotides align to TRBD2. Germline CDR1 MDHEN, CDR2 SYDVKM. J was trimmed by 2 bases and V by 5 bases; bases with no gene match: 2. This CDR3 is 13 amino acids long. CDR3 residues: CASSRGGPYEQYF. The CDR3 nucleotides are TGTGCCAGCAGTCGGGGGGGGCCCTACGAGCAGTACTTC.

The CDR3 DNA reads TGTGCCAGCAGTTTGGGGTCACCTAGCAATCAGCCCCAGCATTTT. Translated, it gives CASSLGSPSNQPQHF. The rearrangement links TRBV28 to TRBJ1-5; D gene ambiguous. V was clipped by 3 bases and J by 0 bases, with 9 bases between them. This CDR3 is 15 amino acids long. The germline V gene encodes CDR1 MDHEN and CDR2 SYDVKM.

This sequence joins TRBV5-1 and TRBJ2-2; the D is unclear. Deletions cut 4 bases from V and 0 bases from J, with 7 bases between. Germline CDR1 reads SGHRS; CDR2 reads YFSETQ. The CDR3 spans 14 residues. Here the CDR3 reads CASSQDPNTGELFF. The CDR3 DNA reads as TGCGCCAGCAGCCAGGATCCGAACACCGGGGAGCTGTTTTTT.

This chain joins TRBV10-3 and TRBJ1-5, with D unresolved. The germline CDR1 and CDR2 sequences are ENHRY and SYGVKD. V was trimmed by 11 bases and J by 7 bases, leaving 18 bases between them. This CDR3 is built from 13 residues. The CDR3 here is CASNGFIRQPQHF. The CDR3 DNA reads TGTGCCTCAAATGGGTTCATTAGGCAGCCCCAGCATTTT.

The chain carries TRBV6-1 and TRBJ1-5, with D possibly being TRBD1 (5 bases). The length of the CDR3 is 16 residues. V lost 2 bases and J 5 bases, leaving 16 bases between the germline ends. Germline CDR1 is MNHNS and CDR2 is SASEGT. The chain's CDR3 is CASSESTNRNDQPQHF. The DNA for the CDR3 is TGTGCCAGCAGTGAAAGTACGAACAGGAACGATCAGCCCCAGCATTTT.

The chain couples TRBV14 to TRBJ2-5, with no clear D. The germline V gene has CDR1 SGHDN and CDR2 FVKESK. The CDR3 length is 15 residues. With 1 base removed from V and 7 bases from J, the gap between germline ends came to 16 bases. For the CDR3, the DNA is TGTGCCAGCAGCCAAGGGTTCACGGCCCCAGGGACCCAGTACTTC. Its protein is CASSQGFTAPGTQYF. Full variable domain (missing parts from reference TRBV14 and TRBJ2-5): EAGVTQFPSHSVIEKGQTVTLRCDPISGHDNLYWYRRVMGKEIKFLLHFVKESKQDESGMPNNRFLAERTGGTYSTLKVQPAELEDSGVYFCASSQGFTAPGTQYFGPGTRLLVL.

The J gene is TRBJ1-1, the V gene TRBV30; a weak D match, TRBD1 (6 bases). CDR3 length: 12 residues. V was trimmed by 8 bases and J by 2 bases, leaving 12 bases between them. Germline V gene data show CDR1 as GTSNPN and CDR2 as SVGIG (reference sequence). The CDR3 sequence is CAGWTVNTEAFF. CDR3 bases: TGTGCCGGGTGGACAGTAAACACTGAAGCTTTCTTT.

This CDR3 reads CASSDDRANTDTQYF. DNA for the CDR3: TGTGCCAGCAGCGATGACAGGGCGAACACAGATACGCAGTATTTT. The rearrangement joins TRBV7-9 to TRBJ2-3; TRBD1 agrees at 7 bases. This CDR3 has 15 residues. Germline loops: CDR1 SEHNR, CDR2 FQNEAQ (reference sequence). V shed 5 bases, J shed 2 bases, and the junction held 7 bases outside the gene matches. Looking up the rest from reference TRBV7-9 and TRBJ2-3 gives the full variable domain: DTGVSQNPRHKITKRGQNVTFRCDPISEHNRLYWYRQTLGQGPEFLTYFQNEAQLEKSRLLSDRFSAERPKGSFSTLEIQRTEQGDSAMYLCASSDDRANTDTQYFGPGTRLTVL.

V and J are TRBV6-8 and TRBJ2-1; 9 bases are shared with TRBD2. Germline V gene data show CDR1 as MNHGY and CDR2 as SAAAGT. The CDR3 totals 16 residues. J gave up 5 bases and V 9 bases, and 14 bases lay outside the gene matches. The CDR3 nucleotides read TGTGCCAGGACGATAGCGGGAGAAGGTGGCAACAATGAGCAGTTCTTC. Translated, it gives CARTIAGEGGNNEQFF.

The chain employs TRBV11-3 and TRBJ1-1; D remains ambiguous. The length of the CDR3 is 14 residues. The germline V and J ends were trimmed by 3 bases and 2 bases, with 10 bases remaining between them. In germline, CDR1 is SGHNT, CDR2 YENEEA. The DNA of the CDR3 is TGTGCCAGCAGCTTTCAGTTCGGAAACACTGAAGCTTTCTTT. Its protein product is CASSFQFGNTEAFF.

This chain links TRBV10-1 with TRBJ2-2, with D perhaps matching TRBD2 (5 bases). The CDR3 loop spans 14 amino acids. Trimming shortened V by 4 bases and J by 5 bases, and 11 bases separated the two germline ends. Per the germline V gene, CDR1 is WNHNN and CDR2 is SYGVQD (reference sequence). The CDR3 bases are TGCGCCAGCAGTGCTCTTCGCGGGACCGGGGAGCTGTTTTTT. It codes for CASSALRGTGELFF.

The chain employs TRBV9 and TRBJ2-7, with D hard to call. V lost 0 bases, J lost 6 bases, and 10 bases lay in between. Germline loops: CDR1 SGDLS, CDR2 YYNGEE. The CDR3 length is 13 residues. The DNA for the CDR3 is TGTGCCAGCAGCGTAGGTGTACAATCCGAGCAGTACTTC. Translation gives CASSVGVQSEQYF.

The rearrangement links TRBV5-1 to TRBJ2-7; D perhaps matches TRBD1 (6 bases). The CDR3 loop spans 14 amino acids. Germline-derived CDR1 and CDR2 are SGHRS and YFSETQ. The germline V and J ends were trimmed by 4 bases and 4 bases, with 15 bases remaining between them. CDR3 in amino acids: CASSQDRSQYEQYF. The CDR3 DNA reads as TGCGCCAGCAGCCAGGACAGATCCCAATACGAGCAGTACTTC.

The CDR3 reads CASSADINSNQPQHF. The CDR3 DNA sequence: TGTGCCAGCAGCGCGGACATTAATAGCAATCAGCCCCAGCATTTT. The chain couples TRBV9 to TRBJ1-5; the D gene is possibly TRBD1 (5 bases). V was shortened by 3 bases and J by 0 bases, with 10 bases between the two germline ends. Germline loops: CDR1 SGDLS, CDR2 YYNGEE. The CDR3 runs to 15 residues.

A few counts support this clone. Here the CDR3 DNA reads TGTGCCAGCAGCCTCGGGACAGCCGATGAGCAGTTCTTC. This gives the protein CASSLGTADEQFF. This chain uses TRBV11-3 with TRBJ2-1; 7 bases align to TRBD1. V dropped 5 bases and J dropped 8; count of bases not matched to a gene: 6. In germline, CDR1 is SGHNT, CDR2 YENEEA. The CDR3 has 13 amino acids.

The rearrangement links TRBV5-1 to TRBJ2-3, with 11 bases that match TRBD2. V shed 4 bases, J shed 2 bases, and the junction held 6 bases outside the gene matches. The CDR3 is 16 amino acids. The germline V gene encodes CDR1 SGHRS and CDR2 YFSETQ. CDR3 coding DNA: TGCGCCAGCAGCACCGGACTAGCGGGTTTCACAGATACGCAGTATTTT. It translates to CASSTGLAGFTDTQYF.

The gene calls are TRBV9 and TRBJ2-2, with D possibly called TRBD1 or TRBD2 (6 bases each). The CDR3 loop spans 15 amino acids. Trimming cost V 2 bases and J 0 bases, with 8 bases left between them. Germline V gene data show CDR1 as SGDLS and CDR2 as YYNGEE. The CDR3 DNA reads TGTGCCAGCAGCGTCGGGGGCGCGAACACCGGGGAGCTGTTTTTT. It translates to CASSVGGANTGELFF.

As DNA, the CDR3 is TGCGCCAGCAGCTTTGCCGGGGCCTACGAGCAGTACTTC. It translates to CASSFAGAYEQYF. The rearrangement joins TRBV5-1 to TRBJ2-7; D might be TRBD2 (5 bases). V dropped 2 bases and J dropped 2 bases, with 8 bases sitting between them. The germline V gene has CDR1 SGHRS and CDR2 YFSETQ. The CDR3 runs 13 residues.

The chain uses TRBV2 and TRBJ2-5; perhaps D is TRBD1 or TRBD2 (5 bases each). Deletions cut 3 bases from V and 5 bases from J, with 10 bases between. There are 13 residues in the CDR3. Germline CDR1 reads SNHLY; CDR2 reads FYNNEI. CDR3 in amino acids: CASSEWGSETQYF. The CDR3, as DNA: TGTGCCAGCAGTGAGTGGGGGTCGGAGACCCAGTACTTC.

The chain carries TRBV6-1 and TRBJ1-4; a possible D gene is TRBD1 (6 bases). With 4 bases removed from V and 6 bases from J, the gap between germline ends came to 15 bases. CDR1 is MNHNS and CDR2 is SASEGT in the germline V gene. The CDR3 is 15 residues long. CDR3 region: CASSVTGTRDEKLFF. CDR3 DNA: TGTGCCAGCAGTGTTACCGGGACACGAGATGAAAAACTGTTTTTT.

V and J are TRBV2 and TRBJ1-1; weak D call: TRBD1 (5 bases). The ends were cut back, 7 bases at V and 5 bases at J, with 14 bases in the middle. In germline, CDR1 is SNHLY, CDR2 FYNNEI. The CDR3 has 13 residues. CDR3 protein: CASTEFQGTEAFF. The CDR3, as DNA: TGTGCCAGCACCGAATTCCAGGGAACTGAAGCTTTCTTT.

The chain carries TRBV7-9 and TRBJ2-3; maybe TRBD2 (6 bases). Trimming took 8 bases from V and 1 from J, leaving 16 bases between them. Germline CDR1 and CDR2: SEHNR and FQNEAQ (reference sequence). This CDR3 has 15 residues. The CDR3 sequence: CASCRDSTCTDTQYF. CDR3 bases: TGTGCCAGCTGTCGGGACTCGACCTGCACAGATACGCAGTATTTT.

The rearrangement uses TRBV28 and TRBJ1-5; no definite D call. Trimming removed 6 bases at V and 0 bases at J, with 15 bases between. The germline V gene encodes CDR1 MDHEN and CDR2 SYDVKM. The CDR3 is 16 residues long. The CDR3 DNA is TGTGCCAGCAGCTACCTTTCGGGGTATAGCAATCAGCCCCAGCATTTT. Translating gives CASSYLSGYSNQPQHF.